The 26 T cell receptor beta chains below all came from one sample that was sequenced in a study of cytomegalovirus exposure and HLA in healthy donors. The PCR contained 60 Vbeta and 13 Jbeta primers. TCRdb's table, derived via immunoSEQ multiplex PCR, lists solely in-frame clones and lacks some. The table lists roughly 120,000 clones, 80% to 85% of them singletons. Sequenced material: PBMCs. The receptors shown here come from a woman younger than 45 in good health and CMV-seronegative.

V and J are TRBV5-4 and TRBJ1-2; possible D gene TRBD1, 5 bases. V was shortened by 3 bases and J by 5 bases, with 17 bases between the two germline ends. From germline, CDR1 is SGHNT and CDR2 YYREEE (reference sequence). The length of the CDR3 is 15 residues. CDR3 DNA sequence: TGTGCCAGCAGCTCAATAAGCCCAGGGAAATATGGCTACACCTTC. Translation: CASSSISPGKYGYTF.

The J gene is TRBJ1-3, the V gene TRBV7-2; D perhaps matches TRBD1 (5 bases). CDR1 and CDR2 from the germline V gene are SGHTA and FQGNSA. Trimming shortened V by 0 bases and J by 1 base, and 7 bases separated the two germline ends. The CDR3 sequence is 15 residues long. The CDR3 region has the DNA TGTGCCAGCAGCTTAGCGGGGGGATCTGGAAACACCATATATTTT. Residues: CASSLAGGSGNTIYF.

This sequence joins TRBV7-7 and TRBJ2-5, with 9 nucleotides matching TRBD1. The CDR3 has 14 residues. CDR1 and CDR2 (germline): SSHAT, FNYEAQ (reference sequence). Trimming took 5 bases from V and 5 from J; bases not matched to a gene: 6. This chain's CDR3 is CASSPQGAGETQYF. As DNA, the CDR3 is TGTGCCAGCAGCCCACAGGGGGCCGGGGAGACCCAGTACTTC.

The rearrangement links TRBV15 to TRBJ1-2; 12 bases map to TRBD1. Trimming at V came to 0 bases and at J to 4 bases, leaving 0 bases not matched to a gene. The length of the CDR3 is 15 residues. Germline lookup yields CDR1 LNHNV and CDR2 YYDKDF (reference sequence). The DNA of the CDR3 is TGTGCCACCAGCAGAGAGGGACAGGGGGCCTATGGCTACACCTTC. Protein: CATSREGQGAYGYTF.

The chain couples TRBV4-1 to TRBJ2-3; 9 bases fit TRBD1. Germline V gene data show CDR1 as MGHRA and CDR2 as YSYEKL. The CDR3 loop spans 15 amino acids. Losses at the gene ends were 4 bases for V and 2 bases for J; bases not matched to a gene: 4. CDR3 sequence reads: CASSLWDRDTDTQYF. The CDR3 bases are TGCGCCAGCAGCCTCTGGGACAGGGACACAGATACGCAGTATTTT.

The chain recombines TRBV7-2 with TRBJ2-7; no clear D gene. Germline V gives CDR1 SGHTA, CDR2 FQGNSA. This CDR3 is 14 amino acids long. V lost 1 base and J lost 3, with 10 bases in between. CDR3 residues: CASSLVTGDYEQYF. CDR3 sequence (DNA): TGTGCCAGCAGCTTAGTGACTGGAGACTACGAGCAGTACTTC.

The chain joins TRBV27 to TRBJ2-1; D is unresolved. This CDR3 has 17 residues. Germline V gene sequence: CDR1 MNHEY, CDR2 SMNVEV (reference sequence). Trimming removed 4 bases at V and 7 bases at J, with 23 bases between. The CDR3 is CASSSPGRLLASNEQFF. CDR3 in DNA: TGTGCCAGCAGTTCCCCCGGCAGGCTCCTTGCATCGAATGAGCAGTTCTTC.

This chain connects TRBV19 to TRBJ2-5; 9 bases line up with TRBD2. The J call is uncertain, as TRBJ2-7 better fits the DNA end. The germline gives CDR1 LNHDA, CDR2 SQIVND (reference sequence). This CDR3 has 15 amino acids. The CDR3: CASSMGLAGTYEQYF. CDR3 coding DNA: TGTGCCAGTAGTATGGGGCTAGCGGGAACCTACGAGCAGTACTTC.

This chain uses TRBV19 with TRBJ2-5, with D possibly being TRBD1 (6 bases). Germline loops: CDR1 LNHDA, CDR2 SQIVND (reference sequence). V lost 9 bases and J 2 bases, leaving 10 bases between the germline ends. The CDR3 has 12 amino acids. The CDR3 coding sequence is TGTGCCAGCGGGGACACTCAAGAGACCCAGTACTTC. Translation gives CASGDTQETQYF.

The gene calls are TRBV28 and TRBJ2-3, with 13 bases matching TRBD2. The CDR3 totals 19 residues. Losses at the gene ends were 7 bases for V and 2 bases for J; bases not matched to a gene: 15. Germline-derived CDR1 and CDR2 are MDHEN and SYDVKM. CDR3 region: CASTKTGGGTSGITDTQYF. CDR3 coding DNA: TGTGCCAGCACCAAGACAGGAGGGGGGACTAGCGGGATCACAGATACGCAGTATTTT.

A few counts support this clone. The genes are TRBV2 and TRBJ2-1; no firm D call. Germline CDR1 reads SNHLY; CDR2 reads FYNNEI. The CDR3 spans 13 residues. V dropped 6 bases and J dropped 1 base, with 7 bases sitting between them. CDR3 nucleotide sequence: TGTGCCAGCAGCTCTGAGTCCTACAATGAGCAGTTCTTC. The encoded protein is CASSSESYNEQFF.

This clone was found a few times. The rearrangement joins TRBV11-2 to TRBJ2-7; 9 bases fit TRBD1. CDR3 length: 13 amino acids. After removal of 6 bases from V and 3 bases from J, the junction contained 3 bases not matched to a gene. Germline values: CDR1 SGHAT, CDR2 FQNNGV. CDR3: CASSRTGDYEQYF. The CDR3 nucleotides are TGTGCCAGCAGTAGGACAGGGGACTACGAGCAGTACTTC.

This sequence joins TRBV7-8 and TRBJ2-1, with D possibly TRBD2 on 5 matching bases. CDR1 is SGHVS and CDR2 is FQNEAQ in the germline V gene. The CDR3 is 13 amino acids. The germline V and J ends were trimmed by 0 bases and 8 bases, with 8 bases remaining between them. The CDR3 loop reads CASSLAPGDEQFF. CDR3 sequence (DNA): TGTGCCAGCAGCTTAGCTCCCGGGGATGAGCAGTTCTTC.

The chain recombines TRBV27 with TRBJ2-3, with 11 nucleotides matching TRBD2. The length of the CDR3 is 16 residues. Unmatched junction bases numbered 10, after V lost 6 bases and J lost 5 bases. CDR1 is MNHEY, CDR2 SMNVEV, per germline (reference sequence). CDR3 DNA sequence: TGTGCCAGCAGCCCAGTTGTCGGACTAGCGGGAGATACGCAGTATTTT. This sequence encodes CASSPVVGLAGDTQYF.

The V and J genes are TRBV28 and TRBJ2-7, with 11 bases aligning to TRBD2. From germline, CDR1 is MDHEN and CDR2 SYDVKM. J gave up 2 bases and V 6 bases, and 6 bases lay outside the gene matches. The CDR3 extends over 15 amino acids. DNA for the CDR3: TGTGCCAGCAGCCCGGGGACTAGCGGAGCCTACGAGCAGTACTTC. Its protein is CASSPGTSGAYEQYF.

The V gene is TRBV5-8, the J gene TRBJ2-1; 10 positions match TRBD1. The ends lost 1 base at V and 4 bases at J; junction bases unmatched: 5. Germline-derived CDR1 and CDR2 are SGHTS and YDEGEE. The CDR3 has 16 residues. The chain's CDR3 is CASSLPGTGVYNEQFF. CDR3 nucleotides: TGTGCCAGCAGCTTGCCCGGGACAGGGGTTTACAATGAGCAGTTCTTC.

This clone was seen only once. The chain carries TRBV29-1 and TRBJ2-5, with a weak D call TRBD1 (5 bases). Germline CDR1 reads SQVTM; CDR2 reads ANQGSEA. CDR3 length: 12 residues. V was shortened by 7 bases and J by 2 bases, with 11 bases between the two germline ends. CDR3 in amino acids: CSGDSPQETQYF. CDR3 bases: TGCAGCGGAGACAGCCCACAAGAGACCCAGTACTTC.

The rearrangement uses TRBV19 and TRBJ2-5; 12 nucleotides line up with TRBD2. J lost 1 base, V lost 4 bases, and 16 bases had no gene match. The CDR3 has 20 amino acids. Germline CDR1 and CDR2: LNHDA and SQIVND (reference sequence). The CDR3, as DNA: TGTGCCAGTAGTACTGCACAGGGTGCGGGGGGACTAGCGGGCCAAGAGACCCAGTACTTC. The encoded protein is CASSTAQGAGGLAGQETQYF.

CDR3 coding DNA: TGTGCCATTTCGACAGGGGGTCGTTGTGGCTACACCTTC. Translation gives CAISTGGRCGYTF. The rearrangement links TRBV28 to TRBJ1-2, with 9 bases identical to TRBD1. Per the germline V gene, CDR1 is MDHEN and CDR2 is SYDVKM. V was clipped by 10 bases and J by 7 bases; unmatched bases: 10. The CDR3 loop spans 13 amino acids.

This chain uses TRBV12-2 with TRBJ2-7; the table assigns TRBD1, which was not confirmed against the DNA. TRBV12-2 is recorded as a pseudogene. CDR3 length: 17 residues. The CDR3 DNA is TGTGCAAGTCGCTCTTGGACAGGGGGATTTACTAAATACGAGCAGTACTTC. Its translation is CASRSWTGGFTKYEQYF.

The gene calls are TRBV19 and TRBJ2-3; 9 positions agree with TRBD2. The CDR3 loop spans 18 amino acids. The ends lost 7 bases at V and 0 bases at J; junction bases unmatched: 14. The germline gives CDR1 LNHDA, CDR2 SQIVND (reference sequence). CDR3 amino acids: CASTRWIAGEASTDTQYF. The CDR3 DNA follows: TGTGCCAGTACCCGGTGGATAGCGGGAGAGGCGAGCACAGATACGCAGTATTTT.

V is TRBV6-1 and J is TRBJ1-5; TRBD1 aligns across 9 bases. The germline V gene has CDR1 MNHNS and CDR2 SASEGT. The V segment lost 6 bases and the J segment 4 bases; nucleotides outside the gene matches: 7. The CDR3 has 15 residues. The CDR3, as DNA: TGTGCCAGCAGATTGACAGGGGGTTTGAATCAGCCCCAGCATTTT. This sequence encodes CASRLTGGLNQPQHF.

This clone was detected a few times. The CDR3 coding sequence is TGTGCCAGCTGTACGGGGACTAGCGGCCTCAATGAGCAGTTCTTC. Translating it yields CASCTGTSGLNEQFF. The J gene is TRBJ2-1, the V gene TRBV27; 11 bases match TRBD2. Per the germline V gene, CDR1 is MNHEY and CDR2 is SMNVEV (reference sequence). Trimming took 8 bases from V and 6 from J; bases not matched to a gene: 9. The CDR3 is made up of 15 amino acids.

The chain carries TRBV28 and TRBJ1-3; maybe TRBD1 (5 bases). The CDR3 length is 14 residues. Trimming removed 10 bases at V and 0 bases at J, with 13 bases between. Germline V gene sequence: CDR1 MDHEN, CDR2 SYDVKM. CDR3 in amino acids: CATSRQGSGNTIYF. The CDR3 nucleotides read TGTGCCACTTCACGGCAGGGCTCTGGAAACACCATATATTTT.

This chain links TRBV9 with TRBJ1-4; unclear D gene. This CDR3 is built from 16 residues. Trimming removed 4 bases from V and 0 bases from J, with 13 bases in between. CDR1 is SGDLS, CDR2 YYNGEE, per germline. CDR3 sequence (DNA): TGTGCCAGCAGCTCAGAGGGAGAAGCAACTAATGAAAAACTGTTTTTT. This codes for CASSSEGEATNEKLFF.

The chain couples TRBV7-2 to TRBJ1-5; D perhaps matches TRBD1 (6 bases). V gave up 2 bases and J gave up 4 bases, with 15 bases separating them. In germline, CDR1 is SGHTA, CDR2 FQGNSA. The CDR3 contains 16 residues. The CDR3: CASSLQGTVTNQPQHF. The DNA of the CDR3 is TGTGCCAGCAGCTTACAGGGGACCGTGACGAATCAGCCCCAGCATTTT.